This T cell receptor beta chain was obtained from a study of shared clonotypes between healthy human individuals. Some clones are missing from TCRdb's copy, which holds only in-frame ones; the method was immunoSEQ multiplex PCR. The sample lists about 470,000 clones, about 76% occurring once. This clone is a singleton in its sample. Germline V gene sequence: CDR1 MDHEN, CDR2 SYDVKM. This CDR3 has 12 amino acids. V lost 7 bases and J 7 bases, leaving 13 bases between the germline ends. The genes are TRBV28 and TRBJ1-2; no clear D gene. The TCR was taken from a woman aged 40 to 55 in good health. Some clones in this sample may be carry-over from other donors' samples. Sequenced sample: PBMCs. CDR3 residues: CASTRQGLGYTF. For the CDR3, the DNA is TGTGCCAGCACCCGGCAAGGGCTTGGCTACACCTTC.